What follows describes a single TCR beta chain. The source of the sample is a study of blood T cell repertoires in COVID-19. Produced via immunoSEQ multiplex PCR; TCRdb's table is partial and in-frame only. The sample holds some 300,000 clones, less than 90% seen once. The germline V gene has CDR1 LNHDA and CDR2 SQIVND (reference sequence). This CDR3 is built from 18 residues. Unmatched junction bases numbered 11, after V lost 5 bases and J lost 1 base. The sequenced material came from peripheral blood. This clonotype originated in a woman aged 65 to 85 with COVID-19, enrolled during active disease. This sequence joins TRBV19 and TRBJ2-2; 9 positions match TRBD1. The CDR3 DNA reads TGTGCCAGTAGTGCCTGGACAGGGGAAGGATTGAACACCGGGGAGCTGTTTTTT. It encodes CASSAWTGEGLNTGELFF. The complete variable domain, with remaining parts taken from reference TRBV19 and TRBJ2-2, reads DGGITQSPKYLFRKEGQNVTLSCEQNLNHDAMYWYRQDPGQGLRLIYYSQIVNDFQKGDIAEGYSVSREKKESFPLTVTSAQKNPTAFYLCASSAWTGEGLNTGELFFGEGSRLTVL.